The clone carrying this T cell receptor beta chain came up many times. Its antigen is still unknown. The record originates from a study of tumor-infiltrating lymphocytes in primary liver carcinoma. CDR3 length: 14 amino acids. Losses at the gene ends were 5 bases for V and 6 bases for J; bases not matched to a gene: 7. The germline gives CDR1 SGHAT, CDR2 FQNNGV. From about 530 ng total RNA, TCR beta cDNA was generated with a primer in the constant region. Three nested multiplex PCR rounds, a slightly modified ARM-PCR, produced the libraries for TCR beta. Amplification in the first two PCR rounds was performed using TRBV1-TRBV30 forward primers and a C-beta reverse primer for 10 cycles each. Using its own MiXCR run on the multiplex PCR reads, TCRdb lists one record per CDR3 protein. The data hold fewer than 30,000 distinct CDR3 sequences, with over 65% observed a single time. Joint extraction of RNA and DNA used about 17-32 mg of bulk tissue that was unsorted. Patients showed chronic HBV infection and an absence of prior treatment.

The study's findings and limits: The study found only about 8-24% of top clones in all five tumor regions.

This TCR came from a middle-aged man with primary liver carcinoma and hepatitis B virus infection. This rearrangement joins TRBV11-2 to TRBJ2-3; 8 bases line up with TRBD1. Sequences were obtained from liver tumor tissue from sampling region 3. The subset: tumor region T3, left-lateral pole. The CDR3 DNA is TGTGCCAGCAGCCGGCAGGGGGCAGGTGATACGCAGTATTTT. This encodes CASSRQGAGDTQYF.